Following are 19 T cell receptor beta chains from one sample sequenced in a study of blood T cell repertoires in COVID-19. TCRdb's copy holds only in-frame clones and misses some; the assay was immunoSEQ multiplex PCR. Altogether approximately 380,000 clones are present, 88% being singletons, with the ten largest covering more than 0.95%. Sample: PBMCs or T cells enriched from blood (not recorded which). These receptors were taken from a young woman who had recovered from COVID-19.

V and J are TRBV29-1 and TRBJ1-3; TRBD1 aligns across 11 bases. V shed 4 bases and J 3 bases; nucleotides not matched to a gene: 5. Germline CDR1 and CDR2: SQVTM and ANQGSEA. This CDR3 comprises 15 residues. CDR3 bases: TGCAGCGTTGTGGGGACAGGGGGTGGTGGAAACACCATATATTTT. This encodes CSVVGTGGGGNTIYF.

The CDR3 reads CASRTGGGGTEAFF. The DNA of the CDR3 is TGTGCCAGCAGGACTGGCGGGGGGGGCACTGAAGCTTTCTTT. The rearrangement joins TRBV28 to TRBJ1-1; the D gene is possibly TRBD1 (5 bases). The germline CDR1 and CDR2 sequences are MDHEN and SYDVKM. This CDR3 is 14 amino acids long. The V gene lost 6 bases and the J gene lost 4 bases, with 15 bases spanning the gap.

This sequence joins TRBV5-1 and TRBJ1-5, with D perhaps matching TRBD1 (6 bases). Germline loops: CDR1 SGHRS, CDR2 YFSETQ. The CDR3 is 14 amino acids. Trimming left V 6 bases short and J 7 bases short, with 17 bases between. The CDR3 DNA reads TGCGCCAGCACCCTGGGGGGGGGCGGGCAGCCCCAGCATTTT. The encoded protein is CASTLGGGGQPQHF.

This chain connects TRBV2 to TRBJ1-4, with a tentative D call TRBD1 (5 bases). Germline CDR1 and CDR2: SNHLY and FYNNEI. The CDR3 has 11 amino acids. Trimming took 4 bases from V and 10 from J, leaving 7 bases between them. CDR3 residues: CASSGQIKLFF. For the CDR3, the DNA is TGTGCCAGCAGTGGACAGATAAAACTGTTTTTT.

This clone occurred a few times. J is TRBJ2-7 and V is TRBV29-1, with TRBD1 matching over 7 bases. Germline lookup yields CDR1 SQVTM and CDR2 ANQGSEA. The CDR3 is 15 amino acids. The J segment lost 4 bases and the V segment lost 0 bases, leaving 9 bases of the junction unmatched. This CDR3 reads CSVEDEGQGEYEQYF. The CDR3 DNA reads as TGCAGCGTTGAAGATGAGGGGCAGGGGGAATACGAGCAGTACTTC.

This chain joins TRBV7-8 and TRBJ1-2; the match to TRBD1 covers 7 bases. The CDR3 has 14 residues. Germline V gene data show CDR1 as SGHVS and CDR2 as FQNEAQ. V trimming: 3 bases; J trimming: 4 bases; junction bases outside the gene matches: 5. CDR3 loop: CASSFDRVGYGYTF. The CDR3 bases are TGTGCCAGCAGCTTTGACAGGGTGGGCTATGGCTACACCTTC.

The chain combines TRBV28 with TRBJ2-7; TRBD1 matches 11 bases. Germline V gene sequence: CDR1 MDHEN, CDR2 SYDVKM. This CDR3 is built from 15 residues. With V trimmed by 7 bases and J by 1 base, 6 bases remained unmatched. CDR3 amino acids: CASTLGDRGSYEQYF. DNA for the CDR3: TGTGCCAGCACCTTGGGGGACAGGGGGTCCTACGAGCAGTACTTC.

The rearrangement links TRBV11-2 to TRBJ2-2, with 11 bases aligning to TRBD1. V shed 3 bases, J shed 1 base, and the junction held 10 bases outside the gene matches. This CDR3 has 19 amino acids. CDR1 and CDR2 from the germline V gene are SGHAT and FQNNGV. CDR3 nucleotide sequence: TGTGCCAGCAGCTTCCCGGGACAGGGGGTCGGACGGAACACCGGGGAGCTGTTTTTT. Its protein product is CASSFPGQGVGRNTGELFF.

This chain links TRBV4-2 with TRBJ1-5; 10 bases fit TRBD1. CDR3 length: 16 amino acids. V lost 1 base, J lost 6 bases, and 6 bases stayed unmatched. Germline V CDR1 and CDR2: LGHNA, YNFKEQ. CDR3 amino acids: CASSQAAGQGGQPQHF. CDR3 sequence (DNA): TGTGCCAGCAGCCAAGCTGCTGGACAGGGGGGTCAGCCCCAGCATTTT.

CDR3 nucleotides: TGTGCCAGTAGTATTTTGACAGGGGATGGTACATCCTACGAGCAGTACTTC. As protein: CASSILTGDGTSYEQYF. V gene TRBV19 combines with J gene TRBJ2-7; TRBD1 matches at 8 bases. V lost 3 bases, J lost 1 base, and 11 bases stayed unmatched. The CDR3 is 17 residues long. Looked up from germline, CDR1 is LNHDA and CDR2 is SQIVND (reference sequence).

The V gene is TRBV19, the J gene TRBJ1-3; possibly TRBD1 for D (6 bases). The CDR3 consists of 15 residues. V lost 10 bases and J 4 bases, leaving 20 bases between the germline ends. In germline, CDR1 is LNHDA, CDR2 SQIVND (reference sequence). The CDR3 DNA is TGTGCCACCCAGGCGGGGGGCGCAGGCGGAAACACCATATATTTT. Its protein product is CATQAGGAGGNTIYF.

This clone appeared a few times. The chain couples TRBV4-1 to TRBJ1-3; no clear D gene. Germline CDR1 reads MGHRA; CDR2 reads YSYEKL. Trimming cost V 0 bases and J 4 bases, with 19 bases left between them. The CDR3 length is 18 residues. The DNA of the CDR3 is TGCGCCAGCAGCCAAGATTCGCCCAGCGTCAGAAAAGGAAACACCATATATTTT. Amino acids: CASSQDSPSVRKGNTIYF.

In this sample, this clone turned up once. The chain is built from TRBV7-9 and TRBJ1-4; D gene uncertain. The CDR3 consists of 15 residues. Germline V lookup: CDR1 SEHNR, CDR2 FQNEAQ (reference sequence). The germline V and J ends were trimmed by 2 bases and 0 bases, with 7 bases remaining between them. The CDR3 loop reads CASSLLSATNEKLFF. CDR3 DNA sequence: TGTGCCAGCAGCTTACTATCCGCAACTAATGAAAAACTGTTTTTT.

J is TRBJ1-2 and V is TRBV27, with 7 bases identical to TRBD1. The junction had 16 bases not matched to a gene; V was cut back by 3 bases and J by 6 bases. The CDR3 runs 17 residues. Germline CDR1 and CDR2: MNHEY and SMNVEV (reference sequence). CDR3 sequence reads: CASSFDRAGRGEDGYTF. CDR3 nucleotides: TGTGCCAGCAGTTTTGATCGGGCAGGCAGGGGGGAGGATGGCTACACCTTC.

V and J are TRBV6-5 and TRBJ1-4, with a possible D match to TRBD1 (5 bases). Germline CDR1 reads MNHEY; CDR2 reads SVGAGI. The CDR3 is made up of 12 amino acids. Trimming left V 10 bases short and J 6 bases short, with 12 bases between. The CDR3 nucleotides are TGTGCCACCCTTGACAGAGATGAAAAACTGTTTTTT. It is translated as CATLDRDEKLFF.

This chain uses TRBV6-4 with TRBJ1-1; D unresolved. The CDR3 has 13 residues. Trimming took off 2 bases at V and 1 base at J, with 5 bases between the two ends. Germline values: CDR1 MRHNA, CDR2 SNTAGT. DNA for the CDR3: TGTGCCAGCAGTGACCGGTGGAACACTGAAGCTTTCTTT. Translation gives CASSDRWNTEAFF.

The rearrangement uses TRBV7-2 and TRBJ1-3; 7 nucleotides match TRBD1. Germline V gives CDR1 SGHTA, CDR2 FQGNSA. Trimming at V came to 1 base and at J to 3 bases, leaving 9 bases not matched to a gene. The CDR3 runs to 17 residues. Here the CDR3 DNA reads TGTGCCAGCAGCTTAGGTTCCAGGGGGGTCTTTGGAAACACCATATATTTT. This gives the protein CASSLGSRGVFGNTIYF.

The genes are TRBV6-5 and TRBJ1-1, with D tentatively TRBD1 (5 bases). V shed 0 bases and J shed 6 bases, with 14 bases lying between them. The CDR3 is made up of 15 amino acids. Germline CDR1 MNHEY, CDR2 SVGAGI. DNA of the CDR3: TGTGCCAGCAGTTACTCGAACGGGGGAGGCCCTGAAGCTTTCTTT. Residues: CASSYSNGGGPEAFF.

This chain uses TRBV7-9 with TRBJ1-2, with 8 bases that match TRBD1. Germline V lookup: CDR1 SEHNR, CDR2 FQNEAQ (reference sequence). This CDR3 has 15 residues. V gave up 7 bases and J gave up 6 bases; unmatched junction bases: 13. The CDR3 DNA reads as TGTGCCAGCACTCTTATTGGGGGACAGGAAAATGGCTACACCTTC. It translates to CASTLIGGQENGYTF.